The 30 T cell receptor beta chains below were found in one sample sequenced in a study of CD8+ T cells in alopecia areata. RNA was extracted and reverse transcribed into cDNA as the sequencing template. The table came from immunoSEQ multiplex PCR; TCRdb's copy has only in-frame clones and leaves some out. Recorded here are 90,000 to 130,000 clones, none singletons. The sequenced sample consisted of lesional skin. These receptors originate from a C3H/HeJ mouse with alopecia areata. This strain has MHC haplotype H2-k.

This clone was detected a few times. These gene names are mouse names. The CDR3 is CASSSGDREDTQYF. The covered CDR3 bases are TGTGCTAGCAGTAGTGGGGACAGAGAAGAC. This chain uses TRBV17 with TRBJ2-5, with 7 bases identical to TRBD1. The read is 4 residues too short to cover the CDR3 end, so that end is filled in from the germline J gene. CDR1 and CDR2 (germline): MNHDT, YYDKIL. The CDR3 has 14 residues.

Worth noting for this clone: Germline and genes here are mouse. Incomplete CDR3 DNA: TGCACCTGCAGTGCAGATACAGGGGGCACCACA. This encodes CTCSADTGGTT. In full, the CDR3 is CTCSADTGGTTEVFF. The V call is TRBV1, the J call TRBJ1-1; 9 positions match TRBD1. Read sequence stops 4 residues before the CDR3 end, and the germline J gene provides the missing end. This CDR3 has 15 residues. V shed 0 bases, J shed 4 bases, and the junction held 3 bases outside the gene matches. The germline V gene has CDR1 NSQYPW and CDR2 LRSPGD (reference sequence).

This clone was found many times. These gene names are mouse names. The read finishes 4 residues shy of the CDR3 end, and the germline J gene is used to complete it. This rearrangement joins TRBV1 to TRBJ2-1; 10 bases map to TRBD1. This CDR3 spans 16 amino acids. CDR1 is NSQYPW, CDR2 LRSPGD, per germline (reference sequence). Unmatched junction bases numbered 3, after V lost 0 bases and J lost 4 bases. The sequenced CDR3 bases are TGCACCTGCAGTGCAGACCCGGGACAGGGGTATGCT. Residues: CTCSADPGQGYA. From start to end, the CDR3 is CTCSADPGQGYAEQFF.

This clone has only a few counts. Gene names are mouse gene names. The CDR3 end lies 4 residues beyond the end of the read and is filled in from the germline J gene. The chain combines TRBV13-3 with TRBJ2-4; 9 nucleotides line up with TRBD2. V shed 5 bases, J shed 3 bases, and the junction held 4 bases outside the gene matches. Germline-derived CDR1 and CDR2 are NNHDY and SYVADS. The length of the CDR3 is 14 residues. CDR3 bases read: TGTGCCAGCAGGAAGACTGGGGGACAAAAC. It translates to CASRKTGGQN. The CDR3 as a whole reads CASRKTGGQNTLYF.

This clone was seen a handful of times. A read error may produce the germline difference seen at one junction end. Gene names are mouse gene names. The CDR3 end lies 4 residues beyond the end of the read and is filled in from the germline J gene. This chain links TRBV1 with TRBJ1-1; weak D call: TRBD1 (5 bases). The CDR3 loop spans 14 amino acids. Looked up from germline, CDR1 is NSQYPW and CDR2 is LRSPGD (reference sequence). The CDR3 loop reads CTFSADLLGGEVFF. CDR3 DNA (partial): TGCACCTTCAGTGCAGATTTGCTGGGGGGA.

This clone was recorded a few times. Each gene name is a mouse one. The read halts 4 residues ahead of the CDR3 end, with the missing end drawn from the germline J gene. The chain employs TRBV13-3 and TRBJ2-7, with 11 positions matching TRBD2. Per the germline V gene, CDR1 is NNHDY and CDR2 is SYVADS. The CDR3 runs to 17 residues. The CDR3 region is CASSDRGVGLGGYEQYF. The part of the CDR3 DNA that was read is TGTGCCAGCAGTGATCGTGGAGTCGGACTGGGGGGATAT.

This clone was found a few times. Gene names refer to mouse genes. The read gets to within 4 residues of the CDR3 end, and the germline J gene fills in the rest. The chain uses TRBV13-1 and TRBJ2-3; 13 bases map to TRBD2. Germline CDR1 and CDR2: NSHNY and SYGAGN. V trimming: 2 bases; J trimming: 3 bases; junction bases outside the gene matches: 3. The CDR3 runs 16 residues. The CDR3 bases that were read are TGTGCCAGCAGTGAGTCGGACTGGGGGGGCGCAGAA. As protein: CASSESDWGGAE. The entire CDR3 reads CASSESDWGGAETLYF.

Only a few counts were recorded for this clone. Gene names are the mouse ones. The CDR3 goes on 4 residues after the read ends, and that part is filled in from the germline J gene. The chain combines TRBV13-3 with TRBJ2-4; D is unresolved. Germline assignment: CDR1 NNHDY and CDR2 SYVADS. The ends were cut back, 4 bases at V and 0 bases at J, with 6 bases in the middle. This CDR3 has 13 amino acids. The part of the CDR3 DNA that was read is TGTGCCAGCAGTATAGGTAGTCAAAAC. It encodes CASSIGSQN. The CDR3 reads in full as CASSIGSQNTLYF. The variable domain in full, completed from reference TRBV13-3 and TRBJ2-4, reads EAAVTQSPRSKVAVTGGKVTLSCHQTNNHDYMYWYRQDTGHGLRLIHYSYVADSTEKGDIPDGYKASRPSQENFSLILELASLSQTAVYFCASSIGSQNTLYFGAGTRLSVL.

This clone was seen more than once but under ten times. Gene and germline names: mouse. The sequenced part of the CDR3 DNA is TGTGCCTGGAGCCACAGGGAGGGCACA. Translation: CAWSHREGT. From start to end, the CDR3 is CAWSHREGTEVFF. The genes are TRBV31 and TRBJ1-1, with D maybe TRBD1 (6 bases). Read sequence stops 4 residues before the CDR3 end, and the germline J gene provides the missing end. Germline lookup yields CDR1 GKSSPN and CDR2 SITVG. The V end was cut by 3 bases, the J end by 4 bases, with 12 bases between. CDR3 size: 13 residues. Looking up the rest from reference TRBV31 and TRBJ1-1 gives the full variable domain: AQTIHQWPVAEIKAVGSPLSLGCTIKGKSSPNLYWYWQATGGTLQQLFYSITVGQVESVVQLNLSASRPKDDQFILSTEKLLLSHSGFYLCAWSHREGTEVFFGKGTRLTVV.

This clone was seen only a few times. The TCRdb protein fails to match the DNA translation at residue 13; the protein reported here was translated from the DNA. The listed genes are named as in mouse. CDR3 DNA, as far as it was read: TGTGCCAGCAGTGAAAACAGGGGCTTTTCTGGAAATACG. Its translation is CASSENRGFSGNT. The CDR3 as a whole reads CASSENRGFSGNTLYF. The genes are TRBV13-3 and TRBJ1-3, with 7 bases fitting TRBD1. The CDR3 is cut off 3 residues early in the read; its end comes from the germline J gene. Trimming cost V 2 bases and J 0 bases; bases outside gene matches: 5. This CDR3 contains 16 residues. Germline CDR1 NNHDY, CDR2 SYVADS.

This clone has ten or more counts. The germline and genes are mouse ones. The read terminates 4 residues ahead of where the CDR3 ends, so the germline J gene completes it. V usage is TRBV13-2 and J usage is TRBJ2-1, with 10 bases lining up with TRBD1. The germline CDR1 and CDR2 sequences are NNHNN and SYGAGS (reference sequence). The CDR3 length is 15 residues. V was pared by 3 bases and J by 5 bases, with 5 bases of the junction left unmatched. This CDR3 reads CASGGLGTGDAEQFF. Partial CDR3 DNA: TGTGCCAGCGGTGGCCTCGGGACAGGGGATGCT.

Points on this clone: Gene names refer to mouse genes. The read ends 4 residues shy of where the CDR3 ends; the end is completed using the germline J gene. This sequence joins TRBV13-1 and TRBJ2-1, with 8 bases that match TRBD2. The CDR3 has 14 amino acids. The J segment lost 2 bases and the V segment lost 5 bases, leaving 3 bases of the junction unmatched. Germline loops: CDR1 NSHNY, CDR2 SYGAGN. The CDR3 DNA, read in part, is TGTGCCAGCAGCTCGGGGGGGCACTATGCT. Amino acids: CASSSGGHYA. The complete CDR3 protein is CASSSGGHYAEQFF.

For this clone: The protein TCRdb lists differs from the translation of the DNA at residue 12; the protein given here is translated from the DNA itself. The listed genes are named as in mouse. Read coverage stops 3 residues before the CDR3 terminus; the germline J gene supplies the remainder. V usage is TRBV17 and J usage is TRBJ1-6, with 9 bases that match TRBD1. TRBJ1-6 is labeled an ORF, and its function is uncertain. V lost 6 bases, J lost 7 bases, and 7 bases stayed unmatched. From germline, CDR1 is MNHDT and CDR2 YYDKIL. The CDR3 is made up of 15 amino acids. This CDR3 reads CASSPDRGGNSPLYF. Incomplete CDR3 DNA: TGTGCTAGCAGCCCCGACAGGGGGGGGAATTCGCCC.

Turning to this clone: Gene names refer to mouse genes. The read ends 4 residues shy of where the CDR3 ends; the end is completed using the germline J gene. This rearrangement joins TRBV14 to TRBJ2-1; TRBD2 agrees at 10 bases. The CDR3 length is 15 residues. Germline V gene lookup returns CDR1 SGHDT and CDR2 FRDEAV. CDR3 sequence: CASSFDWGVGAEQFF. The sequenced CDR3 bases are TGTGCCAGCAGTTTCGACTGGGGGGTAGGGGCT. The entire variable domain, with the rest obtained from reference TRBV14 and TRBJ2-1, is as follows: EAGVTQSPRYAVLQEGQAVSFWCDPISGHDTLYWYQQPRDQGPQLLVYFRDEAVIDNSQLPSDRFSAVRPKGTNSTLKIQSAKQGDTATYLCASSFDWGVGAEQFFGPGTRLTVL.

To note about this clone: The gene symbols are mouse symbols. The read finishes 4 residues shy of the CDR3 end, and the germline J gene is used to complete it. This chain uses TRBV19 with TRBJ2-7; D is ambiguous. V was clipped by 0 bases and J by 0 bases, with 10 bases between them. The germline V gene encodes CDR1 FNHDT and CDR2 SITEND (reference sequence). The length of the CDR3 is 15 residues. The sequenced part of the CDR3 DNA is TGTGCCAGCAGTATAGCTCCACAGAGCTCCTAT. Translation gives CASSIAPQSSY. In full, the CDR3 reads CASSIAPQSSYEQYF.

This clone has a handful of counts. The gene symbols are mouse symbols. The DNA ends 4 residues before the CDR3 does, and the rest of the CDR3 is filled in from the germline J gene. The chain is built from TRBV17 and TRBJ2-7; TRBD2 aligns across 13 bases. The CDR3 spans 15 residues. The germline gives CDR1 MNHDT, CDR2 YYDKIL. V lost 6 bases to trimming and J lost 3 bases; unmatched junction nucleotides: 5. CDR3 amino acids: CASRVRDWGGYEQYF. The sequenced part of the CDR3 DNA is TGTGCTAGCAGAGTCCGGGACTGGGGGGGCTAT.

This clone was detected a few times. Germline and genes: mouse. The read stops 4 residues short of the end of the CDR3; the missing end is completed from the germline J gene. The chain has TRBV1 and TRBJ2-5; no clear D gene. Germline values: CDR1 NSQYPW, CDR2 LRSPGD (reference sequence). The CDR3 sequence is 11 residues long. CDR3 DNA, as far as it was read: TGCACCCTCTCAGAGGGAGAC. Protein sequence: CTLSEGD. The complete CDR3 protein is CTLSEGDTQYF.

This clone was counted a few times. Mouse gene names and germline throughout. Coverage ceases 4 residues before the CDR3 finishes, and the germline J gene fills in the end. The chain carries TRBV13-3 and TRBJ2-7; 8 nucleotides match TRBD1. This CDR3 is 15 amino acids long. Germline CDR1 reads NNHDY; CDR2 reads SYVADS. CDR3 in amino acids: CASSDADRGGYEQYF. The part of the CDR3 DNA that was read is TGTGCCAGCAGTGATGCAGACAGGGGTGGATAT.

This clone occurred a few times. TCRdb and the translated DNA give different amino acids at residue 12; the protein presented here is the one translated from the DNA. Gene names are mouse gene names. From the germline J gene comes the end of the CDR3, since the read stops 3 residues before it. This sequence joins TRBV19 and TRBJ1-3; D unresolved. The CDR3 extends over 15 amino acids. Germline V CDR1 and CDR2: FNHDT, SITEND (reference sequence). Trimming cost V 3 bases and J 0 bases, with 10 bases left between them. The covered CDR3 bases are TGTGCCAGCAGTAAACAGATAATTTCTGGAAATACG. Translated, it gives CASSKQIISGNT. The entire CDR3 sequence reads CASSKQIISGNTLYF.

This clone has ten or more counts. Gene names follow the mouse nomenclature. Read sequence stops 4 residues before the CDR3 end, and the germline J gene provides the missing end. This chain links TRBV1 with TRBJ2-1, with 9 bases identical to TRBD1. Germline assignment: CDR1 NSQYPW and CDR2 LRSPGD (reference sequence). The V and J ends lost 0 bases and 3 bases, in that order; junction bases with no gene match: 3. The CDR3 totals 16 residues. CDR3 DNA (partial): TGCACCTGCAGTGCAGATTCGGGACAGGGCTATGCT. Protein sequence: CTCSADSGQGYA. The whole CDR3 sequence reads CTCSADSGQGYAEQFF.

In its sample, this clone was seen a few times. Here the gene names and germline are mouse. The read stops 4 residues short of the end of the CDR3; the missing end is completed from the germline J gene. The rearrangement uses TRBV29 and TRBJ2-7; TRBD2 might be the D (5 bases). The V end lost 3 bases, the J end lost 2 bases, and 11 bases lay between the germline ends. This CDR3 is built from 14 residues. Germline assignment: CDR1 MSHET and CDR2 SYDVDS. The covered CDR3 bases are TGTGCTAGCAGTTTCGGCTGGGCCGCCTAT. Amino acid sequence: CASSFGWAAY. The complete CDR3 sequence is CASSFGWAAYEQYF.

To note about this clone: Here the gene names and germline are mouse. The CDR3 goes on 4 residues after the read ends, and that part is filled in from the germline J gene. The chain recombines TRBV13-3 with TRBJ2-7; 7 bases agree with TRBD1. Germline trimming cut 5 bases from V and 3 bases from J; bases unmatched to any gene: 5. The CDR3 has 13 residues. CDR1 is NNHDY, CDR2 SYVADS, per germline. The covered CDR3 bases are TGTGCCAGCAGGAGACAGGGAGACTAT. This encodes CASRRQGDY. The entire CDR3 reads CASRRQGDYEQYF.

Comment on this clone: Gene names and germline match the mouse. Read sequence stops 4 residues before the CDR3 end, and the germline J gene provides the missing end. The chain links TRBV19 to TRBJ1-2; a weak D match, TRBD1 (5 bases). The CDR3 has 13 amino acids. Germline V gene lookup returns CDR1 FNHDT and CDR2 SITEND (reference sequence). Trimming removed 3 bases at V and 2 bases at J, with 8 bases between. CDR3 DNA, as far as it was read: TGTGCCAGCAGTAGCCCAGGGAACTCC. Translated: CASSSPGNS. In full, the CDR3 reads CASSSPGNSDYTF. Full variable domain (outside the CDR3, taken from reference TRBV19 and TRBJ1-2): GGIITQTPKFLIGQEGQKLTLKCQQNFNHDTMYWYRQDSGKGLRLIYYSITENDLQKGDLSEGYDASREKKSSFSLTVTSAQKNEMAVFLCASSSPGNSDYTFGSGTRLLVI.

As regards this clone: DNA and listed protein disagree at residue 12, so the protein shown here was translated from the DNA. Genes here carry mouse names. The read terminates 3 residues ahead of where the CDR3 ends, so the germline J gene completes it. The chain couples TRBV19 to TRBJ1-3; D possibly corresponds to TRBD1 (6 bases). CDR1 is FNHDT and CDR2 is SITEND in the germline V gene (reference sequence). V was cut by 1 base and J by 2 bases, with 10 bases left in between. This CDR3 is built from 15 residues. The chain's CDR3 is CASSIWDKTGNTLYF. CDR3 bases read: TGTGCCAGCAGTATATGGGACAAAACTGGAAATACG.

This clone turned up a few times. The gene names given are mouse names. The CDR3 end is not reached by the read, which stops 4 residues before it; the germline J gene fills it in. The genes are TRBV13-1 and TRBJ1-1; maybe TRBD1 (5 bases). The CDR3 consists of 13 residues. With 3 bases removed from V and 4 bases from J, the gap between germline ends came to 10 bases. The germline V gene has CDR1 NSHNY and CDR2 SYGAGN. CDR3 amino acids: CASSADSRTEVFF. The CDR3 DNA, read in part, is TGTGCCAGCAGTGCCGACAGTCGCACA.

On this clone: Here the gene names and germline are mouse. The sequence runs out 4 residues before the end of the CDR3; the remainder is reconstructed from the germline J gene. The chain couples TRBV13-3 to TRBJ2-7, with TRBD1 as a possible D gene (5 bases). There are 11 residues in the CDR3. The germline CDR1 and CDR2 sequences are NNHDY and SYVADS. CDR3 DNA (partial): TGTGCCAGCAGTGACAGGGAT. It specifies CASSDRD. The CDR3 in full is CASSDRDEQYF.

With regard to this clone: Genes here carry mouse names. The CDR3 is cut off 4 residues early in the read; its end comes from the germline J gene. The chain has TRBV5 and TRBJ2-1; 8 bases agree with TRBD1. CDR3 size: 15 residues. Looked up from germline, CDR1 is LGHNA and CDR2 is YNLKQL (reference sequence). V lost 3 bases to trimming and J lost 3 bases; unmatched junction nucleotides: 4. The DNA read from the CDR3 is TGTGCCAGCAGCCACTTAACAGGGGGCTATGCT. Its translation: CASSHLTGGYA. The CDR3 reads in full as CASSHLTGGYAEQFF.

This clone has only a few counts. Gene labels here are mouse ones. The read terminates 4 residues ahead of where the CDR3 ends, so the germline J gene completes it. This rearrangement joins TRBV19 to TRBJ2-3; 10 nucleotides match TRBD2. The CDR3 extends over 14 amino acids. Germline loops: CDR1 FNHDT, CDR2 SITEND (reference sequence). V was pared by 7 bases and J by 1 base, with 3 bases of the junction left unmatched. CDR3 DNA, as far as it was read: TGTGCCAGCGGAGACTGGGGGGGTGCAGAA. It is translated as CASGDWGGAE. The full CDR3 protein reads CASGDWGGAETLYF.

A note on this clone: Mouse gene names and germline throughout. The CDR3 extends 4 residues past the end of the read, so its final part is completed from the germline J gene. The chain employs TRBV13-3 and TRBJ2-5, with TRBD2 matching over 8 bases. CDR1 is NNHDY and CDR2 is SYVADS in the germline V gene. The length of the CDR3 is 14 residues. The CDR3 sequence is CASSDWGVSDTQYF. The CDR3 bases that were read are TGTGCCAGCAGTGACTGGGGGGTATCAGAC.

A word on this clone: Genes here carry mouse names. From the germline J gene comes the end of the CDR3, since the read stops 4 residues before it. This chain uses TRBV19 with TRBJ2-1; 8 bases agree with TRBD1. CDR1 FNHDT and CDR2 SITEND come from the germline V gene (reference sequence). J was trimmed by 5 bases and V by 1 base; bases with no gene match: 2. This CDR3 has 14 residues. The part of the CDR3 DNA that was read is TGTGCCAGCAGTATACAGGGGGCGAATGCT. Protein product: CASSIQGANA. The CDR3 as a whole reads CASSIQGANAEQFF.